The next 14 T cell receptor beta chains were all read from a single sample in a study of T cell responses to AZD1222 COVID-19 vaccine. Clones were sequenced by immunoSEQ multiplex PCR, and TCRdb holds only the in-frame ones, with some missing. The data contain roughly 150,000 clones, around nine tenths of them seen just once; the ten biggest clones take up approximately 2%. The source material was peripheral blood, sampled on day 0 of AZD1222 vaccination. The receptors derive from an adult in good health.

This chain links TRBV5-1 with TRBJ2-1; either TRBD1 or TRBD2 may fit D (5 bases each). In germline, CDR1 is SGHRS, CDR2 YFSETQ. Trimming cost V 3 bases and J 5 bases, with 18 bases left between them. CDR3 size: 16 residues. CDR3 nucleotides: TGCGCCAGCAGCTCCGGGCTGACCGGGACCCACAATGAGCAGTTCTTC. This sequence encodes CASSSGLTGTHNEQFF. The full variable domain, with the rest looked up from reference TRBV5-1 and TRBJ2-1, is KAGVTQTPRYLIKTRGQQVTLSCSPISGHRSVSWYQQTPGQGLQFLFEYFSETQRNKGNFPGRFSGRQFSNSRSEMNVSTLELGDSALYLCASSSGLTGTHNEQFFGPGTRLTVL.

This rearrangement joins TRBV27 to TRBJ1-2; 7 bases fit TRBD1. The CDR3 has 12 residues. With 6 bases clipped from V and 6 bases from J, the junction kept 4 bases outside the gene matches. Germline V gives CDR1 MNHEY, CDR2 SMNVEV (reference sequence). The CDR3 bases are TGTGCCAGCAGCCCGACAGGGCATGGCTACACCTTC. The encoded protein is CASSPTGHGYTF.

This sequence joins TRBV29-1 and TRBJ2-1; D is perhaps TRBD1 (6 bases). Germline CDR1 and CDR2: SQVTM and ANQGSEA. V was clipped by 7 bases and J by 5 bases, with 15 bases between them. The CDR3 runs to 13 residues. Here the CDR3 DNA reads TGCAGCGCCGTGGACAGCCCCAACAATGAGCAGTTCTTC. This gives the protein CSAVDSPNNEQFF.

This chain links TRBV6-4 with TRBJ2-3; possibly TRBD2 for D (5 bases). With 2 bases removed from V and 2 bases from J, the gap between germline ends came to 11 bases. CDR1 is MRHNA, CDR2 SNTAGT, per germline. The CDR3 sequence is 15 residues long. The CDR3 nucleotides read TGTGCCAGCAGTGACAGTGGGAGACTCACAGATACGCAGTATTTT. It codes for CASSDSGRLTDTQYF.

V and J are TRBV9 and TRBJ2-7; D might be TRBD1 (6 bases). The germline V gene has CDR1 SGDLS and CDR2 YYNGEE. V lost 0 bases, J lost 1 base, and 8 bases lay in between. The CDR3 runs 14 residues. CDR3 region: CASSVEQGSYEQYF. CDR3 sequence (DNA): TGTGCCAGCAGCGTAGAACAGGGATCCTACGAGCAGTACTTC.

The chain is built from TRBV5-1 and TRBJ2-5; D is ambiguous. Germline CDR1 is SGHRS and CDR2 is YFSETQ. CDR3 length equals 15 residues. The V end lost 0 bases, the J end lost 5 bases, and 14 bases lay between the germline ends. The CDR3 nucleotides are TGCGCCAGCAGCTTGGTGGCAGGTGGTTTGGAGACCCAGTACTTC. Protein: CASSLVAGGLETQYF.

The chain has TRBV5-1 and TRBJ2-5, with 7 nucleotides matching TRBD1. The CDR3 sequence is 14 residues long. Germline CDR1 and CDR2: SGHRS and YFSETQ. V lost 0 bases, J lost 4 bases, and 3 bases stayed unmatched. The CDR3 DNA follows: TGCGCCAGCAGCTTGGGGGGACAGAGAGAGACCCAGTACTTC. This translates into CASSLGGQRETQYF.

The chain employs TRBV4-3 and TRBJ1-2; 7 bases fit TRBD1. Unmatched junction bases numbered 9, after V lost 3 bases and J lost 5 bases. CDR3 length: 15 residues. Germline loops: CDR1 LGHNA, CDR2 YSLEER. For the CDR3, the DNA is TGCGCCAGCAGCCATGGGACAGAACCCTCATATGGCTACACCTTC. It yields the protein CASSHGTEPSYGYTF.

This clone was seen only a few times. The sample contains more than one DNA sequence encoding this CDR3. The rearrangement links TRBV27 to TRBJ2-7; D is possibly TRBD1 or TRBD2 (5 bases each). Per germline, CDR1 MNHEY and CDR2 SMNVEV (reference sequence). V was pared by 5 bases and J by 4 bases, with 12 bases between. The CDR3 totals 13 residues. The CDR3 loop is CASSLGGGYEQYF. In nucleotides, the CDR3 is TGTGCCAGCAGTCTTGGGGGTGGTTACGAGCAGTACTTC.

This clone has only a few counts. The V and J genes are TRBV7-9 and TRBJ2-6; D is unresolved. The CDR3 runs 17 residues. With 1 base removed from V and 0 bases from J, the gap between germline ends came to 10 bases. Germline V gives CDR1 SEHNR, CDR2 FQNEAQ (reference sequence). This CDR3 reads CASSLGFSYSGANVLTF. The CDR3 DNA sequence: TGTGCCAGCAGCTTAGGTTTCAGCTACTCTGGGGCCAACGTCCTGACTTTC.

This sequence joins TRBV24-1 and TRBJ2-5, with TRBD2 matching 10 bases. This CDR3 is 15 amino acids long. The V segment lost 3 bases and the J segment 4 bases; nucleotides outside the gene matches: 4. CDR1 KGHDR and CDR2 SFDVKD come from the germline V gene. DNA for the CDR3: TGTGCCACCAGTGATATAATAGCGGGAGGAGAGACCCAGTACTTC. Its translation: CATSDIIAGGETQYF.

The rearrangement links TRBV15 to TRBJ2-1; TRBD2 agrees at 9 bases. After removal of 5 bases from V and 1 base from J, the junction contained 9 bases not matched to a gene. The length of the CDR3 is 17 residues. Germline V CDR1 and CDR2: LNHNV, YYDKDF (reference sequence). The CDR3 DNA reads as TGTGCCACCAGCGTGGGGACTAGCTCGTCATCCTACAATGAGCAGTTCTTC. Translating gives CATSVGTSSSSYNEQFF.

In DNA form, the CDR3 reads TGTGCCAGCAGTACCGAGGTAACCCAGTACTTC. As protein: CASSTEVTQYF. The chain joins TRBV12-3 or TRBV12-4 to TRBJ2-5; D remains ambiguous. CDR3 length equals 11 residues. V gave up 5 bases and J gave up 8 bases, with 9 bases separating them.

J is TRBJ1-2 and V is TRBV28; no clear D gene. CDR1 and CDR2 from the germline V gene are MDHEN and SYDVKM. V was trimmed by 5 bases and J by 1 base, leaving 23 bases between them. This CDR3 is built from 18 residues. The CDR3 sequence: CASSEQGGLMDFNYGYTF. CDR3 in DNA: TGTGCCAGCAGTGAACAAGGTGGGCTAATGGATTTTAACTATGGCTACACCTTC.